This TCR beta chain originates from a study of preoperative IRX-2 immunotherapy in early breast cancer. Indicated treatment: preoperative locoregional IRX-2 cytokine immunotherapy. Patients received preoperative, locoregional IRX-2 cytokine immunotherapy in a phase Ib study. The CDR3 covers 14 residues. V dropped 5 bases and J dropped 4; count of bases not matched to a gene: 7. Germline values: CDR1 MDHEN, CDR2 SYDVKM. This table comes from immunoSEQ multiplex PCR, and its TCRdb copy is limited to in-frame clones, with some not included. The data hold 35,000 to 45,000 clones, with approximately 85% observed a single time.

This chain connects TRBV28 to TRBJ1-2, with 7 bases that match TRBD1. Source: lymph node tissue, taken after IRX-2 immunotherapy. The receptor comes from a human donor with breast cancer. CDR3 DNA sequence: TGTGCCAGCAGTCCATCGGGACAGACCTATGGCTACACCTTC. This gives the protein CASSPSGQTYGYTF.